Reported below is one TCR beta chain. Participant-given clinical history determined each cohort assignment. Either two negative PCRs, clearance, or symptom resolution qualified Cohort 3 donors as recovered. With 6 bases clipped from V and 9 bases from J, the junction kept 8 bases outside the gene matches. The CDR3 loop spans 14 amino acids. Germline CDR1 and CDR2: MNHEY and SVGEGT. The sample is drawn from a study of blood T cell repertoires in COVID-19. Study in general: The cDNA or gDNA used as material had been derived from T cells, B-cell-depleted T cells, or PBMCs.

TCRdb's copy holds only in-frame clones and misses some; the assay was immunoSEQ multiplex PCR. The data hold around 130,000 clones, with 84% observed a single time. The sequencing sample was made of PBMCs or T cells enriched from blood (not recorded which). This chain links TRBV6-2 or TRBV6-3 with TRBJ1-6; 7 bases align to TRBD1. The clonotype originates from a woman aged 25 to 45 who had recovered from COVID-19. The CDR3 nucleotides are TGTGCCAGCAGCCGGGGACAGAGCCTTTCACCCCTCCACTTT. This encodes CASSRGQSLSPLHF.